This T cell receptor (beta chain) was sequenced during a study of cytomegalovirus exposure and HLA in healthy donors. Study-wide results and limits: In a later analysis, at a false discovery rate of 0.05, roughly 17,000 TCR beta sequences were associated with HLA alleles. A list of approximately 150 TCR beta chains associated with cytomegalovirus was given. Later analysis showed most CMV-associated TCR beta chains appearing HLA-restricted. Later analysis identified a missense DCLRE1C variant that was linked to TCR beta V- and J-gene trimming.

The CDR3 contains 14 residues. V lost 10 bases, J lost 2 bases, and 5 bases stayed unmatched. Germline CDR1 MNHEY, CDR2 SVGAGI. About this clone itself: Its antigen is unidentified.

The PCR contained 60 Vbeta and 13 Jbeta primers. Only in-frame clones appear in the TCRdb table, and some are missing; sequencing was by immunoSEQ multiplex PCR. The sample consists of hundreds of thousands of clones, approximately 78% of them appearing once. The specimen was PBMCs. V usage is TRBV6-5 and J usage is TRBJ1-3; 10 positions match TRBD1. This TCR came from a male donor in good health and CMV-seronegative. CDR3 in amino acids: CATRDRGPGNTIYF. The CDR3 DNA follows: TGTGCCACCCGCGACAGGGGGCCTGGAAACACCATATATTTT.